The 26 T cell receptor beta chains listed next were all sequenced from one sample in a study of cytomegalovirus exposure and HLA in healthy donors. TCRdb's copy holds only in-frame clones and misses some; the assay was immunoSEQ multiplex PCR. The sample has around 300,000 clones, around 85% seen once. Sequences were obtained from PBMCs. These receptors came from a woman aged 18-29 years in good health and CMV-seronegative.

This clone turned up a few times. The chain has TRBV5-1 and TRBJ1-6; D ambiguous. Trimming cost V 2 bases and J 0 bases, with 6 bases left between them. This CDR3 contains 15 residues. Germline loops: CDR1 SGHRS, CDR2 YFSETQ. CDR3 nucleotide sequence: TGCGCCAGCAGCTTCGCGAGCTCCTATAATTCACCCCTCCACTTT. It encodes CASSFASSYNSPLHF.

Only one count was recorded for this clone. The chain has TRBV2 and TRBJ1-1; TRBD1 matches 7 bases. The CDR3 consists of 17 residues. Per the germline V gene, CDR1 is SNHLY and CDR2 is FYNNEI. V trimming: 1 base; J trimming: 3 bases; junction bases outside the gene matches: 11. The chain's CDR3 is CASSEGRDRVGYTEAFF. The CDR3 coding sequence is TGTGCCAGCAGTGAAGGCCGCGACAGGGTAGGGTACACTGAAGCTTTCTTT.

J is TRBJ2-5 and V is TRBV11-2; TRBD1 is a possible D gene (6 bases). The V end lost 3 bases, the J end lost 3 bases, and 14 bases lay between the germline ends. The germline gives CDR1 SGHAT, CDR2 FQNNGV. The CDR3 is 15 amino acids. CDR3: CASSFYYRDEETQYF. CDR3 bases: TGTGCCAGCAGCTTTTATTACAGGGATGAAGAGACCCAGTACTTC.

The chain carries TRBV7-8 and TRBJ1-4, with TRBD1 as a possible D gene (6 bases). Deletions cut 6 bases from V and 4 bases from J, with 12 bases between. Germline loops: CDR1 SGHVS, CDR2 FQNEAQ. The CDR3 contains 14 residues. The CDR3 nucleotides read TGTGCCAGCAGTCCAGGGGCGTTTAATGAAAAACTGTTTTTT. It specifies CASSPGAFNEKLFF.

The gene calls are TRBV2 and TRBJ2-7; 8 bases agree with TRBD2. In germline, CDR1 is SNHLY, CDR2 FYNNEI. The CDR3 consists of 17 residues. Trimming cost V 3 bases and J 2 bases; bases outside gene matches: 12. CDR3 nucleotide sequence: TGTGCCAGCAGTGATAGTACGGCGGGGGGCCAAACCTACGAGCAGTACTTC. Encoded protein: CASSDSTAGGQTYEQYF.

This clone was recorded once. The rearrangement joins TRBV10-3 to TRBJ1-2; tentatively, D is TRBD1 (6 bases). Looked up from germline, CDR1 is ENHRY and CDR2 is SYGVKD. The CDR3 length is 15 residues. V was trimmed by 3 bases and J by 4 bases, leaving 15 bases between them. CDR3 residues: CAISEGRTEGYGYTF. CDR3 nucleotides: TGTGCCATCAGTGAAGGACGGACAGAAGGCTATGGCTACACCTTC.

The J gene is TRBJ2-7, the V gene TRBV28; 7 bases match TRBD2. CDR3 length: 15 amino acids. The germline gives CDR1 MDHEN, CDR2 SYDVKM. J was trimmed by 3 bases and V by 5 bases; bases with no gene match: 10. CDR3 DNA: TGTGCCAGCAGTAGTGGGGGGGGACCCTACTACGAGCAGTACTTC. Its protein product is CASSSGGGPYYEQYF.

The chain employs TRBV4-3 and TRBJ2-3, with 11 positions matching TRBD2. The CDR3 loop spans 16 amino acids. J gave up 5 bases and V 0 bases, and 4 bases lay outside the gene matches. CDR1 is LGHNA, CDR2 YSLEER, per germline. The CDR3 here is CASSQDASGGRDTQYF. In DNA, the CDR3 is TGCGCCAGCAGCCAAGATGCTAGCGGGGGGCGAGATACGCAGTATTTT.

This clone has only a few counts. This chain connects TRBV30 to TRBJ2-2; perhaps TRBD2 as D (5 bases). The ends were cut back, 4 bases at V and 5 bases at J, with 5 bases in the middle. CDR1 and CDR2 (germline): GTSNPN, SVGIG (reference sequence). The CDR3 spans 11 residues. The CDR3 DNA reads TGTGCCTGGACGGGGACCGGGGAGCTGTTTTTT. Protein product: CAWTGTGELFF.

This clone occurred once. V gene TRBV7-6 combines with J gene TRBJ2-5; 7 bases match TRBD2. The germline V gene encodes CDR1 SGHVS and CDR2 FNYEAQ. This CDR3 has 16 residues. Germline trimming cut 4 bases from V and 4 bases from J; bases unmatched to any gene: 12. CDR3 sequence: CASSSRVNRTRETQYF. CDR3 bases: TGTGCCAGCAGCTCCCGTGTCAACCGGACTAGAGAGACCCAGTACTTC.

CDR3: CASADVSGEQYF. CDR3 coding DNA: TGTGCCAGCGCAGACGTGTCGGGAGAGCAGTACTTC. V gene TRBV6-5 combines with J gene TRBJ2-7; weak D call: TRBD2 (5 bases). CDR3 length: 12 residues. The germline V gene has CDR1 MNHEY and CDR2 SVGAGI. V was trimmed by 8 bases and J by 7 bases, leaving 15 bases between them.

This clone appeared a single time. The gene calls are TRBV28 and TRBJ1-6; 8 bases match TRBD1. J gave up 0 bases and V 5 bases, and 3 bases lay outside the gene matches. This CDR3 is built from 16 residues. Germline V gives CDR1 MDHEN, CDR2 SYDVKM. The CDR3 DNA reads TGTGCCAGCAGTCCCGACAGGGGCTCCTATAATTCACCCCTCCACTTT. Translation gives CASSPDRGSYNSPLHF.

The chain links TRBV13 to TRBJ1-1; 7 nucleotides line up with TRBD1. J lost 4 bases, V lost 5 bases, and 7 bases had no gene match. Germline lookup yields CDR1 PRHDT and CDR2 FYEKMQ (reference sequence). The CDR3 is 14 amino acids. CDR3 region: CASSRGRGGTEAFF. The CDR3 bases are TGTGCCAGCAGCAGGGGGCGCGGAGGCACTGAAGCTTTCTTT.

The V gene is TRBV5-8, the J gene TRBJ2-1, with 7 bases matching TRBD2. The CDR3 sequence is 15 residues long. The germline V gene has CDR1 SGHTS and CDR2 YDEGEE. V lost 5 bases and J lost 0; bases outside the gene matches: 5. CDR3 region: CASRARGSSYNEQFF. CDR3 coding DNA: TGTGCCAGCAGAGCGCGGGGGAGCTCCTACAATGAGCAGTTCTTC.

This clone was counted once. The CDR3 DNA reads as TGTGCCAGCAGTTTTCGGTCCTGGAGTAGGGGCGTGGGGCGCGAGCAGTACTTC. Amino acids: CASSFRSWSRGVGREQYF. This chain connects TRBV28 to TRBJ2-7; D possibly corresponds to TRBD1 (5 bases). The CDR3 loop spans 18 amino acids. V was trimmed by 3 bases and J by 6 bases, leaving 27 bases between them. Germline CDR1 MDHEN, CDR2 SYDVKM.

This clone was picked up one time. One end of the junction is discordant with germline, which a read error may explain. J is TRBJ2-2 and V is TRBV7-7, with D perhaps matching TRBD1 (5 bases). Germline V gives CDR1 SSHAT, CDR2 FNYEAQ (reference sequence). The CDR3 is 14 residues long. The DNA for the CDR3 is TGTGCTAGCAGCTTAGACGGCAGGGTAGGGGAGCTGTTTTTT. This encodes CASSLDGRVGELFF.

This chain connects TRBV18 to TRBJ2-2, with 7 bases aligning to TRBD1. CDR1 is KGHSH and CDR2 is LQKENI in the germline V gene. V shed 4 bases and J 6 bases; nucleotides not matched to a gene: 2. This CDR3 has 13 residues. In DNA, the CDR3 is TGTGCCAGCTCACAGACAGGGCCCGGGGAGCTGTTTTTT. Amino acids: CASSQTGPGELFF.

This clone was picked up a small number of times. Within the sample, other DNA sequences also encode this same CDR3. This chain connects TRBV6-6 to TRBJ1-2; D is unclear. CDR1 MNHNY and CDR2 SVGAGI come from the germline V gene (reference sequence). The V end was cut by 0 bases, the J end by 8 bases, with 10 bases between. The CDR3 spans 13 residues. The CDR3, as DNA: TGTGCCAGCAGTTACTCGTCAGAGCGAGGCTACACCTTC. Residues: CASSYSSERGYTF.

V gene TRBV2 combines with J gene TRBJ1-5; 7 positions match TRBD1. The CDR3 is 14 residues long. Germline values: CDR1 SNHLY, CDR2 FYNNEI. V lost 6 bases and J lost 2; bases outside the gene matches: 4. In DNA form, the CDR3 reads TGTGCCAGCAGCAGGGGGACTGGCAATCAGCCCCAGCATTTT. Amino acid sequence: CASSRGTGNQPQHF.

V gene TRBV6-5 combines with J gene TRBJ2-1; 7 nucleotides align to TRBD2. From germline, CDR1 is MNHEY and CDR2 SVGAGI. Losses at the gene ends were 7 bases for V and 6 bases for J; bases not matched to a gene: 3. CDR3 size: 12 residues. CDR3 DNA sequence: TGTGCCAGCATCGGGACTACCAATGAGCAGTTCTTC. Translation: CASIGTTNEQFF.

The chain has TRBV18 and TRBJ2-2; 7 nucleotides align to TRBD1. Trimming cost V 1 base and J 4 bases; bases outside gene matches: 12. CDR3 length: 18 amino acids. The germline V gene has CDR1 KGHSH and CDR2 LQKENI. The CDR3, as DNA: TGTGCCAGCTCACCACTCGTACAGGGGTACGGTAGCACCGGGGAGCTGTTTTTT. This gives the protein CASSPLVQGYGSTGELFF.

This chain uses TRBV7-2 with TRBJ2-7; D may be TRBD2 (6 bases). V was shortened by 0 bases and J by 10 bases, with 16 bases between the two germline ends. This CDR3 spans 14 amino acids. Germline V CDR1 and CDR2: SGHTA, FQGNSA. CDR3 DNA sequence: TGTGCCAGCAGCTTAGCACCGGAGGGTCAGGGACAGTACTTC. This sequence encodes CASSLAPEGQGQYF.

Many counts were recorded for this clone. V gene TRBV5-1 combines with J gene TRBJ1-5; 8 nucleotides agree with TRBD1. CDR1 SGHRS and CDR2 YFSETQ come from the germline V gene. This CDR3 region has 16 residues. V lost 4 bases to trimming and J lost 0 bases; unmatched junction nucleotides: 6. For the CDR3, the DNA is TGCGCCAGCAGCCCCCAAGGGACAGGTAGCAATCAGCCCCAGCATTTT. Residues: CASSPQGTGSNQPQHF.

This sequence joins TRBV18 and TRBJ1-5; 10 bases map to TRBD1. This CDR3 is 15 amino acids long. Germline V gene lookup returns CDR1 KGHSH and CDR2 LQKENI. The junction had 4 bases not matched to a gene; V was cut back by 5 bases and J by 3 bases. The CDR3 DNA sequence: TGTGCCAGCTCATCCGGGACAGGGGACAATCAGCCCCAGCATTTT. Translated: CASSSGTGDNQPQHF. Drawing the rest from reference TRBV18 and TRBJ1-5, the complete variable domain is NAGVMQNPRHLVRRRGQEARLRCSPMKGHSHVYWYRQLPEEGLKFMVYLQKENIIDESGMPKERFSAEFPKEGPSILRIQQVVRGDSAAYFCASSSGTGDNQPQHFGDGTRLSIL.

This clone was seen once. The V gene is TRBV7-9, the J gene TRBJ2-1, with 7 bases that match TRBD2. The germline CDR1 and CDR2 sequences are SEHNR and FQNEAQ (reference sequence). The CDR3 length is 15 residues. J was trimmed by 2 bases and V by 6 bases; bases with no gene match: 7. The chain's CDR3 is CASSPGTTTYNEQFF. DNA of the CDR3: TGTGCCAGCAGTCCCGGGACTACCACCTACAATGAGCAGTTCTTC.

This chain links TRBV11-3 with TRBJ2-1, with a possible D match to TRBD1 (5 bases). The CDR3 is made up of 13 amino acids. V lost 3 bases to trimming and J lost 5 bases, with 8 bases between them. Germline values: CDR1 SGHNT, CDR2 YENEEA. CDR3 loop: CASSLGPDNEQFF. The CDR3 DNA sequence: TGTGCCAGCAGCTTGGGGCCGGACAATGAGCAGTTCTTC.